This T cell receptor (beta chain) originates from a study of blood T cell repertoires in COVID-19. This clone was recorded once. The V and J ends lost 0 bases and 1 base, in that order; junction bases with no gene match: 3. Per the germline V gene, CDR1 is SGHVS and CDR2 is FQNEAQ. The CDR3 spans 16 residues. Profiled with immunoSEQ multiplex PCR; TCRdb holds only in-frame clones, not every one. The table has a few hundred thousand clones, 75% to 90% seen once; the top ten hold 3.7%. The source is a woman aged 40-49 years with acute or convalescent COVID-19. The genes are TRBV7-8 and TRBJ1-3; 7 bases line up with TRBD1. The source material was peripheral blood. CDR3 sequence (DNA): TGTGCCAGCAGCTTAGCCAGGGGGACATCTGGAAACACCATATATTTT. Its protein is CASSLARGTSGNTIYF.